This T cell receptor (beta chain) was recorded in a study of T cell responses to AZD1222 COVID-19 vaccine. The CDR3 is made up of 15 amino acids. Germline V CDR1 and CDR2: SEHNR, FQNEAQ (reference sequence). V was shortened by 5 bases and J by 5 bases, with 19 bases between the two germline ends. TCRdb's table, derived via immunoSEQ multiplex PCR, lists solely in-frame clones and lacks some. The table includes about 170,000 clones, about nine tenths detected once. This TCR was recovered from an adult who received the MenACWY meningococcal vaccine as a control. The material was peripheral blood, obtained 28 days after the second dose of the MenACWY control vaccine. The chain has TRBV7-9 and TRBJ2-7; tentatively, D is TRBD2 (6 bases). CDR3 nucleotide sequence: TGTGCCAGCAGCCCGAGGACGTTAGGAGGGGACGAGCAGTACTTC. This codes for CASSPRTLGGDEQYF.